This entry describes one T cell receptor (beta chain). Its antigen is not known. The CDR3 runs to 12 residues. The germline V gene encodes CDR1 GTSNPN and CDR2 SVGIG (reference sequence). Trimming stripped 0 bases from V and 6 bases from J, with 7 bases between. Lymphocytes (intraepithelial and lamina propria) were released by processing the graft tissue. The source of the sample is a study of graft-versus-host responses after intestinal transplantation. Study-wide findings and caveats: Detected in recipient marrow were GvH clones, some of which were first observed in ileum or blood. Graft-donor T cell macrochimerism in patients accompanied high graft-versus-host to host-versus-graft clonal ratios in allografts.

Clones were read by immunoSEQ multiplex PCR, and TCRdb kept only the in-frame ones, dropping some. This table has roughly 5,000 clones, about 75% appearing once. This clonotype was sampled from a human patient who received an intestinal transplant, so some T cells may come from the graft donor. V is TRBV30 and J is TRBJ2-3, with D tentatively TRBD2 (5 bases). Sequences were derived from ileum tissue, sampled about 230 days after intestinal transplant. The chain's CDR3 is CAWSVRRDTQYF. The CDR3 nucleotides read TGTGCCTGGAGTGTACGGAGGGATACGCAGTATTTT.